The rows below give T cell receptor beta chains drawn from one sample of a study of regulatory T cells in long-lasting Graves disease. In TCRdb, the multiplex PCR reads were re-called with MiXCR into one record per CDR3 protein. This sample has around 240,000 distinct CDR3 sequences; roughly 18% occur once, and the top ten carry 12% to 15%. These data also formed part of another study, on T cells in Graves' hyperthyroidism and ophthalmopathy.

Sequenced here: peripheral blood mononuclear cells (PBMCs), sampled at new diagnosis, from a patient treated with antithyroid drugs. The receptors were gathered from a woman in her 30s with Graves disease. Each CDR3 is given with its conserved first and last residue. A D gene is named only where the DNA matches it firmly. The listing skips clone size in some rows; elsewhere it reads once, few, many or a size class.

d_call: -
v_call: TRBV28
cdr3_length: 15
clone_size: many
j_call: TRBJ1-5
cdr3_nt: TGTGCCAGCAGTTTTGGGCCGTTTAGCAATCAGCCCCAGCATTTT
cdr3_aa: CASSFGPFSNQPQHF

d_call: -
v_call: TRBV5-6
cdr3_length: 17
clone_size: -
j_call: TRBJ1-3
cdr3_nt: TGTGCCAGCAGCTTGGAACGGACCTCGGGACCTGGAAACACCATATATTTT
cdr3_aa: CASSLERTSGPGNTIYF

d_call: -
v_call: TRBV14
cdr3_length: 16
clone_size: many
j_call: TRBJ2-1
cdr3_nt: TGTGCCAGCAGCCCCATAGGGGGGTCCGCCCTCAATGAGCAGTTCTTC
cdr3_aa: CASSPIGGSALNEQFF

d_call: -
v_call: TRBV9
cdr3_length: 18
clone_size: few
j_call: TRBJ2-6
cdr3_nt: TGTGCCAGCAGCGGGGACCTTCACCGAGACTCTGGGGCCAACGTCCTGACTTTC
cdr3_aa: CASSGDLHRDSGANVLTF

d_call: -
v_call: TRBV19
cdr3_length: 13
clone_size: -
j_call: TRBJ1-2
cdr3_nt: TGTGCCAGTATAGGGCACAGGTCGGGGGGCTACACCTTC
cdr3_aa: CASIGHRSGGYTF

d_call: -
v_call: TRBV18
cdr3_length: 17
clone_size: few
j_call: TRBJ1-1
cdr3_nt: TGTGCCAGCTCACCACCGATTTTTAAGGGCCGCAACACTGAAGCTTTCTTT
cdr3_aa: CASSPPIFKGRNTEAFF

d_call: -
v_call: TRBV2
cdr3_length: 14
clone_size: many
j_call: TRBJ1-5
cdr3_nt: TGTGCCAGCAGTGAAGCGCGCCTGGATCAGCCCCAGCATTTT
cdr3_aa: CASSEARLDQPQHF

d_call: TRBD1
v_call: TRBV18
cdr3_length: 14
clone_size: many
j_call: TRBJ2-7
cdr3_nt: TGTGCCAGCTCACCCTTAGGGGACAGGGTCGAGCAGTACTTC
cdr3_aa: CASSPLGDRVEQYF

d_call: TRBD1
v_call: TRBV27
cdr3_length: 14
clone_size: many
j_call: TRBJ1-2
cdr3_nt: TGTGCCAGCAGCACGGACAGGGCTGACTATGGCTACACCTTC
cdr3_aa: CASSTDRADYGYTF

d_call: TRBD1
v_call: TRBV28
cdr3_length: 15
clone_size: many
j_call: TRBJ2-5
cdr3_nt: TGTGCCAGCAGACCGACAGGGGGCTGGATAAAGACCCAGTACTTC
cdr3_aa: CASRPTGGWIKTQYF

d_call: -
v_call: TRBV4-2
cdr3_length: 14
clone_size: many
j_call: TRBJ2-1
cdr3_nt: TGTGCCAGCACCCCGGGGGCCGCCTACAATGAGCAGTTCTTC
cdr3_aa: CASTPGAAYNEQFF

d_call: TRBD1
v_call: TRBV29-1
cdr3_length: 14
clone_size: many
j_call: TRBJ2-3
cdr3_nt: TGCAGCGTTGAGGGAGACAGGGTTTGGGATACGCAGTATTTT
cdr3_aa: CSVEGDRVWDTQYF

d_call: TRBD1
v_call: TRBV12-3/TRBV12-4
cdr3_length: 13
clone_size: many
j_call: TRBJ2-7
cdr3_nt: TGTGCCAGCAGTCAGGGACAGGGCTACGAGCAGTACTTC
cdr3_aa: CASSQGQGYEQYF

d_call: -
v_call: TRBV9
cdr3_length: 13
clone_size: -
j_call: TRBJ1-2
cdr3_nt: TGTGCCAGCAGCGTAGGAGGGGGAGGTGGCTACACCTTC
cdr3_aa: CASSVGGGGGYTF

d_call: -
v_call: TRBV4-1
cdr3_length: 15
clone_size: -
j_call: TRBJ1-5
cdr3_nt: TGCGCCAGCAGCCAAAGGTGGGTTAACAATCAGCCCCAGCATTTT
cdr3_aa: CASSQRWVNNQPQHF

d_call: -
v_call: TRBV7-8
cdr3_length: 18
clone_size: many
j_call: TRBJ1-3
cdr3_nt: TGTGCCAGCAGCACACTCCGGGACACGGCTTTTACTGGAAACACCATATATTTT
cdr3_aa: CASSTLRDTAFTGNTIYF

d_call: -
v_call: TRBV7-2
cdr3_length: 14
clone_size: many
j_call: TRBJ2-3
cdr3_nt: TGTGCCAGCAGCCCCACCTTCCTCACAGATACGCAGTATTTT
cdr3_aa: CASSPTFLTDTQYF

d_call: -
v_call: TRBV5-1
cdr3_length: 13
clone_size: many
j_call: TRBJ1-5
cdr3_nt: TGCGCCAGCAGCTTGACAGGAGATCAGCCCCAGCATTTT
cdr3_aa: CASSLTGDQPQHF

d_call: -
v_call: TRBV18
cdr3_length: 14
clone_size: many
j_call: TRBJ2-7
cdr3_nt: TGTGCCAGCTCAGCAACAGGTACCTCCTACGAGCAGTACTTC
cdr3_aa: CASSATGTSYEQYF

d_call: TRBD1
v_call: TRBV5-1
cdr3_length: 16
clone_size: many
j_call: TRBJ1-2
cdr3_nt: TGTGCCAGCAGCGCCCGGGACAGGGGGACTGACTATGGCTACACCTTC
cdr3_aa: CASSARDRGTDYGYTF

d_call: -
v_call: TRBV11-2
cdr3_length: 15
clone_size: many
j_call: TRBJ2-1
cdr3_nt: TGTGCCAGCAGCTTATGGAGGGGGGGAAACAATGAGCAGTTCTTC
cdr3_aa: CASSLWRGGNNEQFF

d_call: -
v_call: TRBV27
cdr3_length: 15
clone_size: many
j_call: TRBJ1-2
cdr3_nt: TGTGCCAGCAGTACCGCCCAGGGGACAAACTATGGCTACACCTTC
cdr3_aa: CASSTAQGTNYGYTF

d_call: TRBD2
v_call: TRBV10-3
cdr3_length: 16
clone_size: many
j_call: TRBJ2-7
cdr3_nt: TGTGCCATCAGTAGGACCGGGACTAGCGGGGACTACGAGCAGTACTTC
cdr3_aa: CAISRTGTSGDYEQYF

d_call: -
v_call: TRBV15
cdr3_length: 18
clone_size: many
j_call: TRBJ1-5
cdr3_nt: TGTGCCACCAGCAGAGGACAGGTCTCTTTTCAAAGCAATCAGCCCCAGCATTTT
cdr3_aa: CATSRGQVSFQSNQPQHF

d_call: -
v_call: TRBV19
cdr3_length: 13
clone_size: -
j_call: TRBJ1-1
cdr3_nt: TGTGCCAGTAGTAAACAGGGAAACACTGAAGCTTTCTTT
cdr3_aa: CASSKQGNTEAFF

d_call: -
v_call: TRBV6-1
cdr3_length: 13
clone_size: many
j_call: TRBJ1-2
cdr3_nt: TGTGCCAGCAGAAGACAGGTGGGCTATGGCTACACCTTC
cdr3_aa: CASRRQVGYGYTF